Listed here are 15 T cell receptor beta chains from one sample, sequenced in a study of T cell repertoires in cytomegalovirus infection. TCRdb ran MiXCR on the reads and lists one entry per CDR3 protein. The sample consists of approximately 550,000 distinct CDR3 sequences, 15% to 20% of them appearing once. Specimen: CD8+ T cells from PBMCs. The receptors come from a human donor in good health (CMV status not recorded). Some clones in this sample may be carry-over from other donors' samples.

CDR3 sequence reads: CASSFGQGLQETQYF. The CDR3 nucleotides are TGTGCCAGCAGTTTCGGACAGGGCCTTCAAGAGACCCAGTACTTC. The V gene is TRBV28, the J gene TRBJ2-5; 8 bases match TRBD1. V gave up 3 bases and J gave up 2 bases; unmatched junction bases: 5. Germline-derived CDR1 and CDR2 are MDHEN and SYDVKM. The CDR3 covers 15 residues.

The chain joins TRBV6-1 to TRBJ2-7, with a weak D call TRBD2 (5 bases). Germline lookup yields CDR1 MNHNS and CDR2 SASEGT. V gave up 7 bases and J gave up 3 bases, with 10 bases separating them. The CDR3 extends over 12 amino acids. This CDR3 is CASTQGGYEQYF. DNA for the CDR3: TGTGCCAGCACCCAAGGAGGCTACGAGCAGTACTTC.

This clonotype was found a few times. The chain uses TRBV20-1 and TRBJ1-2, with 7 bases identical to TRBD1. This CDR3 has 15 residues. The V segment lost 6 bases and the J segment 7 bases; nucleotides outside the gene matches: 17. Germline loops: CDR1 DFQATT, CDR2 SNEGSKA (reference sequence). Here the CDR3 reads CSARFIRTGGSGYTF. In nucleotides, the CDR3 is TGCAGTGCAAGATTTATCAGGACAGGAGGATCTGGCTACACCTTC.

V gene TRBV4-1 combines with J gene TRBJ2-1; TRBD2 matches 10 bases. With V trimmed by 4 bases and J by 3 bases, 12 bases remained unmatched. Germline V lookup: CDR1 MGHRA, CDR2 YSYEKL. CDR3 length equals 18 residues. This CDR3 is CASSLPSGGASDYNEQFF. The CDR3 DNA follows: TGCGCCAGCAGCCTACCTAGCGGGGGAGCTTCGGACTACAATGAGCAGTTCTTC.

The sample holds many counts of this clonotype. This chain connects TRBV7-9 to TRBJ1-1; no clear D. V dropped 6 bases and J dropped 2 bases, with 7 bases sitting between them. Germline lookup yields CDR1 SEHNR and CDR2 FQNEAQ (reference sequence). The CDR3 totals 12 residues. Written as DNA, the CDR3 is TGTGCCAGCAGGTCACCTAACACTGAAGCTTTCTTT. Protein: CASRSPNTEAFF.

The V gene is TRBV4-1, the J gene TRBJ2-1, with 8 bases that match TRBD1. V shed 4 bases, J shed 5 bases, and the junction held 7 bases outside the gene matches. The germline gives CDR1 MGHRA, CDR2 YSYEKL. The CDR3 has 15 amino acids. This CDR3 is CASSRYRGKNNEQFF. The CDR3 DNA is TGCGCCAGCAGCCGCTACAGGGGGAAGAACAATGAGCAGTTCTTC.

This clonotype was recorded a few times. The V and J genes are TRBV27 and TRBJ2-7; 12 bases fit TRBD2. From germline, CDR1 is MNHEY and CDR2 SMNVEV (reference sequence). V was clipped by 3 bases and J by 3 bases; unmatched bases: 6. The CDR3 runs 16 residues. In DNA, the CDR3 is TGTGCCAGCAGTTTGACCTCTAGCGGGAGGGACTACGAGCAGTACTTC. Protein sequence: CASSLTSSGRDYEQYF.

In its sample, this clonotype was seen many times. The CDR3 sequence: CASSSGPSYNEQFF. The CDR3 nucleotides are TGTGCCAGCAGCTCGGGACCGTCCTACAATGAGCAGTTCTTC. The chain has TRBV7-2 and TRBJ2-1; D tentatively fits TRBD1 or TRBD2 (5 bases each). Deletions cut 4 bases from V and 1 base from J, with 8 bases between. The germline gives CDR1 SGHTA, CDR2 FQGNSA. CDR3 size: 14 residues. The entire variable domain, with the rest obtained from reference TRBV7-2 and TRBJ2-1, is as follows: GAGVSQSPSNKVTEKGKDVELRCDPISGHTALYWYRQSLGQGLEFLIYFQGNSAPDKSGLPSDRFSAERTGGSVSTLTIQRTQQEDSAVYLCASSSGPSYNEQFFGPGTRLTVL.

This chain connects TRBV7-3 to TRBJ1-2; 8 nucleotides match TRBD1. This CDR3 is 22 amino acids long. Germline V CDR1 and CDR2: SGHTA, FQGTGA. V lost 1 base to trimming and J lost 1 base; unmatched junction nucleotides: 23. CDR3 sequence reads: CASSLRGGGMPGLTGVNYGYTF. The CDR3 DNA follows: TGTGCCAGCAGCTTAAGAGGGGGGGGGATGCCAGGATTGACAGGGGTTAACTATGGCTACACCTTC.

Concerning this clonotype itself: Here the CDR3 omits its conserved ending phenylalanine or tryptophan, so a read error is the likely source. The rearrangement links TRBV28 to TRBJ2-1; 9 bases are a match to TRBD2. V gave up 7 bases and J gave up 4 bases; unmatched junction bases: 8. This CDR3 region has 15 residues. The germline CDR1 and CDR2 sequences are MDHEN and SYDVKM. This CDR3 reads CASTLGTSSYNEQFL. DNA of the CDR3: TGTGCCAGCACCTTGGGGACTAGCAGTTACAATGAGCAGTTCTTA.

This clonotype was counted many times. The rearrangement links TRBV7-9 to TRBJ2-1; D ambiguous. Germline-derived CDR1 and CDR2 are SEHNR and FQNEAQ (reference sequence). V dropped 4 bases and J dropped 3 bases, with 19 bases sitting between them. The CDR3 covers 17 residues. The CDR3 loop reads CASSSLTGGIDYNEQFF. CDR3 DNA sequence: TGTGCCAGCAGCTCCCTAACTGGCGGAATTGACTACAATGAGCAGTTCTTC.

Ten or more counts support this clonotype. In DNA form, the CDR3 reads TGTGCCAGCAGTTCAAAGCGGGAGATGAACGATGAGCAGTTCTTC. Translation gives CASSSKREMNDEQFF. The J gene is TRBJ2-1, the V gene TRBV7-9; TRBD2 aligns across 8 bases. V lost 6 bases and J lost 8; bases outside the gene matches: 12. The germline V gene encodes CDR1 SEHNR and CDR2 FQNEAQ (reference sequence). This CDR3 has 15 residues.

This clonotype has ten or more counts. The chain carries TRBV7-8 and TRBJ2-3; 9 nucleotides align to TRBD2. In germline, CDR1 is SGHVS, CDR2 FQNEAQ. The CDR3 extends over 17 amino acids. Trimming at V came to 4 bases and at J to 0 bases, leaving 8 bases not matched to a gene. The CDR3 loop is CASSSVPSGVSTDTQYF. The CDR3 DNA follows: TGTGCCAGCAGCTCCGTCCCTAGCGGGGTGAGCACAGATACGCAGTATTTT.

A note on this clonotype: With a much larger clone just one base away, this may be a read error. As the CDR3 is not closed by the conserved phenylalanine or tryptophan, this likely results from a read error. The chain carries TRBV11-2 and TRBJ1-2, with TRBD1 identical over 7 bases. J lost 5 bases, V lost 1 base, and 4 bases had no gene match. The CDR3 extends over 14 amino acids. Per germline, CDR1 SGHAT and CDR2 FQNNGV. Here the CDR3 reads CASSLGGTAYGYTL. The CDR3 region has the DNA TGTGCCAGCAGCTTAGGAGGGACAGCGTATGGCTACACCTTA.

A word on this clonotype: This may arise from a read error, as a much more abundant clone is one base away. The chain employs TRBV24-1 and TRBJ2-5; TRBD1 matches 8 bases. Germline V gene sequence: CDR1 KGHDR, CDR2 SFDVKD. The CDR3 length is 15 residues. The trim removed 4 bases at V and 9 bases at J, leaving 12 bases unmatched. This CDR3 is CATSDQTGDAEAQYF. CDR3 coding DNA: TGTGCCACCAGTGACCAGACAGGGGACGCCGAGGCCCAGTACTTC.